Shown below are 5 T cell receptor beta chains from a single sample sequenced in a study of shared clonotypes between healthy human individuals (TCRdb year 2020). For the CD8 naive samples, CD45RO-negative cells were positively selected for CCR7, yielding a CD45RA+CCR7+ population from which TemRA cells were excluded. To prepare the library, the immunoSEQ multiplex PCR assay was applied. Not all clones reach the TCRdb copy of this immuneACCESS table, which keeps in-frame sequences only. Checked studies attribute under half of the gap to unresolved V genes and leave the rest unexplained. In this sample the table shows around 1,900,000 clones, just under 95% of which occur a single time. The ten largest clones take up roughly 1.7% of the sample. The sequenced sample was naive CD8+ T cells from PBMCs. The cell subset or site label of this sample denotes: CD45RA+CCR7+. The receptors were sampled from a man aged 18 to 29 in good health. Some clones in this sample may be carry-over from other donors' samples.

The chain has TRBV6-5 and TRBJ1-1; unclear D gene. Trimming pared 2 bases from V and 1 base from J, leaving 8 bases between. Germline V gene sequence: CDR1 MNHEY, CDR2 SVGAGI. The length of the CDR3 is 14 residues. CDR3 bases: TGTGCCAGCAGTTACGAAGGGTCGAACACTGAAGCTTTCTTT. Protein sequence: CASSYEGSNTEAFF.

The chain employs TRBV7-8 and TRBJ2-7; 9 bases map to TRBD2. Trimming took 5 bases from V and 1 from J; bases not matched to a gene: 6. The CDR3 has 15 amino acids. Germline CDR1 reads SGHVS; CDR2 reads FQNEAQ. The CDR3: CASSLRAGGSYEQYF. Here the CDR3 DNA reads TGTGCCAGCAGCCTCCGAGCGGGAGGTTCCTACGAGCAGTACTTC.

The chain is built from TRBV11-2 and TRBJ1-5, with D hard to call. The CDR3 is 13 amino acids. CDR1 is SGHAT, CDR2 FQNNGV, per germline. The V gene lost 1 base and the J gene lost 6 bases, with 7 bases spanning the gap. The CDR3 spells CASSLGSGQPQHF. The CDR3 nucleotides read TGTGCCAGCAGCTTAGGGTCGGGTCAGCCCCAGCATTTT. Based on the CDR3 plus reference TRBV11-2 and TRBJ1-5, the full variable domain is EAGVAQSPRYKIIEKRQSVAFWCNPISGHATLYWYQQILGQGPKLLIQFQNNGVVDDSQLPKDRFSAERLKGVDSTLKIQPAKLEDSAVYLCASSLGSGQPQHFGDGTRLSIL.

CDR3 nucleotide sequence: TGTGCCAGCAGCCTATTCGCCTTGGGGGGTCTCGAGCAGTACTTC. This gives the protein CASSLFALGGLEQYF. The chain employs TRBV7-8 and TRBJ2-7, with D maybe TRBD2 (6 bases). CDR1 is SGHVS, CDR2 FQNEAQ, per germline. This CDR3 contains 15 residues. V was trimmed by 5 bases and J by 6 bases, leaving 20 bases between them.

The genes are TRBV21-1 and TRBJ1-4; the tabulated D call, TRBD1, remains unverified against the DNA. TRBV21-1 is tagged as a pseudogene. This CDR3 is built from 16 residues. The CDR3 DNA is TGTGCCAGCAGCACCGGATTTGACAGGGAGGATGAAAAACTGTTTTTT. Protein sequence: CASSTGFDREDEKLFF.